Listed below are T cell receptor beta chains from one sample, sequenced in a study of blood T cell repertoires in COVID-19. Sequenced by immunoSEQ multiplex PCR; TCRdb stores in-frame clones only, minus some. Among 470,000 or so clones listed, 75% to 90% were seen once. The sequencing sample was made of peripheral blood. These receptors were obtained from a woman in her twenties or thirties with acute or convalescent COVID-19. The CDR3 runs from the conserved cysteine through the conserved F or W. D genes are given only for firm matches. The size of a clone is reported for some rows only, either as once, few or many, or as a class for expanded clones.

D	V	J	size	CDR3	DNA
TRBD1	TRBV6-5	TRBJ1-4	-	CASGRQGWDEKLFF	TGTGCCAGCGGTAGACAGGGATGGGATGAAAAACTGTTTTTT
TRBD1	TRBV6-6	TRBJ1-4	-	CASSLISGTGAGGGEKLFF	TGTGCCAGCAGTCTAATATCCGGGACAGGGGCAGGAGGAGGAGAAAAACTGTTTTTT
-	TRBV14	TRBJ1-3	-	CASSPSRSGNTIYF	TGTGCCAGCAGCCCATCCCGGTCTGGAAACACCATATATTTT
-	TRBV4-1	TRBJ1-1	few	CASSQPMRRNTEAFF	TGCGCCAGCAGCCAACCTATGAGAAGGAACACTGAAGCTTTCTTT
TRBD1	TRBV30	TRBJ1-1	-	CAWRGDRAMNTEAFF	TGTGCCTGGAGGGGGGACAGGGCCATGAACACTGAAGCTTTCTTT
-	TRBV15	TRBJ2-7	-	CATSSSGASSYEQYF	TGTGCCACCAGCAGCTCAGGGGCAAGCTCCTACGAGCAGTACTTC
-	TRBV5-1	TRBJ1-5	-	CASSLSGGSNQPQHF	TGCGCCAGCAGCTTGTCAGGTGGAAGCAATCAGCCCCAGCATTTT
TRBD1	TRBV28	TRBJ1-5	-	CASLGQGRSNQPQHF	TGTGCCAGTCTAGGACAGGGACGAAGCAATCAGCCCCAGCATTTT
-	TRBV28	TRBJ2-1	-	CASSLYAVASNEQFF	TGTGCCAGCAGTTTATATGCGGTCGCCAGCAATGAGCAGTTCTTC
-	TRBV5-1	TRBJ1-4	-	CASSLGQFNEKLFF	TGCGCCAGCAGCTTGGGGCAATTTAATGAAAAACTGTTTTTT
TRBD1	TRBV5-4	TRBJ2-2	-	CASSLGQGHTGELFF	TGTGCCAGCAGCTTAGGACAGGGGCACACCGGGGAGCTGTTTTTT
TRBD1	TRBV19	TRBJ1-5	-	CASSTQGSNQPQHF	TGTGCCAGTAGTACACAGGGGAGCAATCAGCCCCAGCATTTT
-	TRBV4-2	TRBJ2-3	-	CASSLPGSSTDTQYF	TGTGCCAGCAGCCTTCCGGGGTCTAGCACAGATACGCAGTATTTT
-	TRBV11-2	TRBJ1-3	-	CASSLVGRGRNTIYF	TGTGCCAGCAGCTTAGTGGGCAGGGGAAGAAACACCATATATTTT
TRBD1	TRBV4-1	TRBJ2-1	-	CASSRDRERNEQFF	TGCGCCAGCAGCCGGGACAGGGAGAGAAATGAGCAGTTCTTC
TRBD1	TRBV5-6	TRBJ2-3	-	CASSPGLSSGQRTDTQYF	TGTGCCAGCAGCCCGGGATTATCGTCGGGACAGCGCACAGATACGCAGTATTTT
-	TRBV7-9	TRBJ2-2	-	CASSFAGTGELFF	TGTGCCAGCAGCTTCGCAGGCACCGGGGAGCTGTTTTTT
-	TRBV19	TRBJ1-4	-	CASSPGHLEKLFF	TGTGCCAGTAGTCCCGGACACCTCGAAAAACTGTTTTTT
-	TRBV4-1	TRBJ1-2	-	CASSPLPSDYGYTF	TGCGCCAGCAGCCCTCTACCTTCGGACTATGGCTACACCTTC
TRBD2	TRBV7-2	TRBJ2-2	-	CASSLERGSYTGELFF	TGTGCCAGCAGCTTGGAGCGGGGGTCCTACACCGGGGAGCTGTTTTTT
-	TRBV11-2	TRBJ1-1	-	CASSLSGRTSTEAFF	TGTGCCAGCAGCTTATCTGGGAGGACCTCAACTGAAGCTTTCTTT
-	TRBV5-5	TRBJ2-2	-	CASSLEQGNTGELFF	TGTGCCAGCAGCTTGGAGCAGGGGAACACCGGGGAGCTGTTTTTT
TRBD1	TRBV24-1	TRBJ2-1	-	CATSGQGYNEQFF	TGTGCCACCAGTGGACAGGGCTACAATGAGCAGTTCTTC
TRBD1	TRBV9	TRBJ2-7	-	CASSVGQGPSYEQYF	TGTGCCAGCAGCGTGGGACAGGGGCCTTCCTACGAGCAGTACTTC
TRBD2	TRBV2	TRBJ2-5	few	CASRAGLAGGLGTQYF	TGTGCCAGCAGGGCGGGACTAGCGGGGGGTCTCGGGACCCAGTACTTC
-	TRBV4-1	TRBJ2-6	-	CASSQDRGSGANVLTF	TGCGCCAGCAGCCAAGATAGAGGCTCTGGGGCCAACGTCCTGACTTTC
-	TRBV7-3	TRBJ2-3	-	CASSTSGADTQYF	TGTGCCAGCAGCACCTCGGGGGCAGATACGCAGTATTTT
TRBD2	TRBV24-1	TRBJ2-1	-	CATSDRRGGARYNEQFF	TGTGCCACCAGTGACCGACGGGGGGGGGCACGTTACAATGAGCAGTTCTTC
TRBD1	TRBV29-1	TRBJ2-1	-	CSVRTGSEQFF	TGCAGCGTCAGGACAGGGAGTGAGCAGTTCTTC
-	TRBV11-2	TRBJ1-2	-	CASSPQGNYGYTF	TGTGCCAGCAGCCCCCAGGGAAACTATGGCTACACCTTC
TRBD1	TRBV6-5	TRBJ1-2	-	CASSLDRGYGYTF	TGTGCCAGCAGTTTGGACAGGGGCTATGGCTACACCTTC
TRBD2	TRBV20-1	TRBJ2-1	-	CSASLSRGGVGSYNEQFF	TGCAGTGCTAGTCTTTCGCGGGGGGGCGTGGGATCCTACAATGAGCAGTTCTTC
-	TRBV10-3	TRBJ2-6	-	CAIRGAGANVLTF	TGTGCCATCAGGGGAGCTGGGGCCAACGTCCTGACTTTC
TRBD2	TRBV7-2	TRBJ2-1	-	CASSLGRGLSNNEQFF	TGTGCCAGCAGCTTAGGGAGGGGACTATCTAACAATGAGCAGTTCTTC
-	TRBV11-2	TRBJ2-3	-	CASSSGRGGTDTQYF	TGTGCCAGCAGCTCCGGTAGGGGGGGAACAGATACGCAGTATTTT
-	TRBV4-1	TRBJ2-5	-	CASSHGNQETQYF	TGCGCCAGCAGCCACGGGAATCAAGAGACCCAGTACTTC
-	TRBV6-5	TRBJ1-1	-	CASSLLPSNTEAFF	TGTGCCAGCAGTCTCCTCCCTTCGAACACTGAAGCTTTCTTT
-	TRBV2	TRBJ2-2	-	CASKAALAKKNTGELFF	TGTGCCAGCAAGGCAGCGCTAGCTAAAAAGAACACCGGGGAGCTGTTTTTT
TRBD1	TRBV27	TRBJ2-7	-	CASKTGGESYEQYF	TGTGCCAGTAAAACAGGGGGCGAATCCTACGAGCAGTACTTC
TRBD2	TRBV5-4	TRBJ2-5	-	CASSLSGGGPQETQYF	TGTGCCAGCAGCTTGAGTGGCGGGGGGCCTCAAGAGACCCAGTACTTC